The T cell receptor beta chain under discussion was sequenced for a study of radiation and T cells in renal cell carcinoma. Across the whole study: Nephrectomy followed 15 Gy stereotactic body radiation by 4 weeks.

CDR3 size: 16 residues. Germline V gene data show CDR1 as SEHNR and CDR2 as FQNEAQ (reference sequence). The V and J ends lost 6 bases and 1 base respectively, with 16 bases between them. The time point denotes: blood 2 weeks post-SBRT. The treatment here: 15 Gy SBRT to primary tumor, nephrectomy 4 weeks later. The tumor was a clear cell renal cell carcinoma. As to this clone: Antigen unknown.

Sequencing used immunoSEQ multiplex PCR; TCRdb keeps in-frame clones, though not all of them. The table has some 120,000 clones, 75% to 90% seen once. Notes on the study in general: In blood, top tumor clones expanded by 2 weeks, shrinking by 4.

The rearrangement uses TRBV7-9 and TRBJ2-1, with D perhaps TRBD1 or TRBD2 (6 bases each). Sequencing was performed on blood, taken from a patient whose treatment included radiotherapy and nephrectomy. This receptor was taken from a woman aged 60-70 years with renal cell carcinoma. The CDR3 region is CASSPTEGGSYNEQFF. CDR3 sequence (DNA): TGTGCCAGCAGTCCTACGGAGGGGGGATCCTACAATGAGCAGTTCTTC.